The 9 T cell receptor beta chains below were found in one sample sequenced in a study of blood T cell repertoires in COVID-19. Repertoires were generated with immunoSEQ multiplex PCR, while TCRdb's copy carries only in-frame clones and drops some. The sample lists roughly 68,000 clones, around 90% occurring once. Sequencing was performed on peripheral blood. These receptors were collected from an older woman with COVID-19, enrolled during active disease.

This clone was recorded only once. The chain links TRBV11-2 to TRBJ2-7, with TRBD2 matching 11 bases. The CDR3 extends over 16 amino acids. Germline CDR1 and CDR2: SGHAT and FQNNGV. V gave up 4 bases and J gave up 3 bases; unmatched junction bases: 8. CDR3 sequence: CASSSTGTSGDYEQYF. CDR3 nucleotide sequence: TGTGCCAGCAGCTCTACAGGGACTAGCGGAGACTACGAGCAGTACTTC.

V usage is TRBV7-9 and J usage is TRBJ1-2; possibly TRBD1 for D (5 bases). Per germline, CDR1 SEHNR and CDR2 FQNEAQ (reference sequence). The CDR3 is made up of 13 amino acids. The V and J ends lost 2 bases and 4 bases respectively, with 8 bases between them. The CDR3 sequence is CASSLRDSYGYTF. The CDR3, as DNA: TGTGCCAGCAGCTTAAGGGACTCCTATGGCTACACCTTC.

CDR3 coding DNA: TGTGCCAGCAGCCCCGAAGGAACAGCTAACTATGGCTACACCTTC. Amino acids: CASSPEGTANYGYTF. The rearrangement links TRBV9 to TRBJ1-2; D gene ambiguous. This CDR3 comprises 15 residues. Trimming took 4 bases from V and 0 from J, leaving 13 bases between them. CDR1 and CDR2 from the germline V gene are SGDLS and YYNGEE.

The chain uses TRBV28 and TRBJ2-1, with 8 bases that match TRBD1. CDR3 length equals 19 residues. V gave up 2 bases and J gave up 0 bases; unmatched junction bases: 12. From germline, CDR1 is MDHEN and CDR2 SYDVKM. CDR3 sequence reads: CASSLRRTGWSSSYNEQFF. In DNA form, the CDR3 reads TGTGCCAGCAGTTTACGAAGGACAGGGTGGAGTAGCTCCTACAATGAGCAGTTCTTC.

The CDR3 nucleotides read TGTGCCAGCAGACAGGGTCCCCAAGAGACCCAGTACTTC. Encoded protein: CASRQGPQETQYF. The chain recombines TRBV6-5 with TRBJ2-5, with D maybe TRBD1 (6 bases). CDR1 is MNHEY, CDR2 SVGAGI, per germline. Between the trimmed V and J ends, which lost 6 bases and 1 base, there was a span of 9 bases. The CDR3 has 13 residues.

V gene TRBV2 combines with J gene TRBJ1-5; TRBD1 matches 7 bases. Trimming at V came to 8 bases and at J to 3 bases, leaving 7 bases not matched to a gene. Looked up from germline, CDR1 is SNHLY and CDR2 is FYNNEI. The CDR3 sequence is 14 residues long. The CDR3 sequence: CASSGTDPNQPQHF. CDR3 sequence (DNA): TGTGCCAGCTCCGGGACAGACCCCAATCAGCCCCAGCATTTT.

This clone was detected once. The V call is TRBV15, the J call TRBJ1-4, with no clear D. Trimming removed 1 base from V and 8 bases from J, with 14 bases in between. CDR1 and CDR2 (germline): LNHNV, YYDKDF (reference sequence). This CDR3 region has 15 residues. Here the CDR3 DNA reads TGTGCCACCAGCAGAGGTTGGGAGGCAAGAGAAAAACTGTTTTTT. It translates to CATSRGWEAREKLFF.

This rearrangement joins TRBV7-9 to TRBJ2-7, with a tentative D call TRBD1 (5 bases). There are 12 residues in the CDR3. Germline values: CDR1 SEHNR, CDR2 FQNEAQ (reference sequence). V dropped 5 bases and J dropped 5 bases, with 10 bases sitting between them. CDR3 coding DNA: TGTGCCAGCAGCCCAGACAGCGACGAGCAGTACTTC. It specifies CASSPDSDEQYF.

V usage is TRBV2 and J usage is TRBJ2-1; TRBD2 matches 10 bases. This CDR3 comprises 15 residues. Germline loops: CDR1 SNHLY, CDR2 FYNNEI. V was clipped by 4 bases and J by 5 bases; unmatched bases: 5. CDR3 sequence reads: CASSAELAGHNEQFF. Written as DNA, the CDR3 is TGTGCCAGCAGTGCGGAACTAGCGGGACACAATGAGCAGTTCTTC.